This passage covers 8 T cell receptor beta chains from one sample sequenced in a study of CD8 T cells in ankylosing spondylitis. TCRdb reprocessed the 5' RACE reads via MiXCR and lists one record per CDR3 protein. Of around 250,000 distinct CDR3 sequences listed, more than 15% are singletons. The sample comprised blood, either unsorted or a sorted T cell fraction (not recorded which). Source of these receptors: a male donor with ankylosing spondylitis or in good health (not recorded which).

This chain connects TRBV9 to TRBJ1-1; 8 bases map to TRBD1. V lost 1 base, J lost 7 bases, and 12 bases stayed unmatched. Germline V CDR1 and CDR2: SGDLS, YYNGEE. This CDR3 comprises 16 residues. CDR3 coding DNA: TGTGCCAGCAGCGTAACTCCTTCAGGGGGCTTGAATGAAGCTTTCTTT. Encoded protein: CASSVTPSGGLNEAFF.

This clonotype was seen ten or more times. For the CDR3, the DNA is TGCAGTGCTAGAGATCCTATCACGCGGGAGGCCCTCAAGGAGCAGTACTTC. This translates into CSARDPITREALKEQYF. V and J are TRBV20-1 and TRBJ2-7; 8 nucleotides line up with TRBD2. With 0 bases clipped from V and 7 bases from J, the junction kept 17 bases outside the gene matches. This CDR3 spans 17 amino acids. Germline CDR1 and CDR2: DFQATT and SNEGSKA (reference sequence).

This clonotype was recorded a few times. The chain links TRBV7-2 to TRBJ2-5; TRBD2 matches at 11 bases. The length of the CDR3 is 16 residues. Germline CDR1 and CDR2: SGHTA and FQGNSA. Trimming took 3 bases from V and 4 from J; bases not matched to a gene: 7. In DNA form, the CDR3 reads TGTGCCAGCAGCTTTTTACTAGCGGGAGTTTTAGAGACCCAGTACTTC. It encodes CASSFLLAGVLETQYF.

V is TRBV6-2 or TRBV6-3 and J is TRBJ2-1, with D possibly TRBD2 on 7 matching bases. The CDR3 runs to 16 residues. Germline V gene sequence: CDR1 MNHEY, CDR2 SVGEGT. The germline V and J ends were trimmed by 5 bases and 4 bases, with 18 bases remaining between them. The CDR3 bases are TGTGCCAGCAGTCCCCGGGGGCGGGAGTTGTACAATGAGCAGTTCTTC. It codes for CASSPRGRELYNEQFF.

The rearrangement links TRBV20-1 to TRBJ2-1, with a possible D match to TRBD2 (5 bases). Germline values: CDR1 DFQATT, CDR2 SNEGSKA (reference sequence). V lost 6 bases to trimming and J lost 4 bases, with 16 bases between them. This CDR3 is built from 14 residues. The CDR3 bases are TGCAGTGCGCAGAACGCTAGCATATACAATGAGCAGTTCTTC. Its protein is CSAQNASIYNEQFF.

The chain uses TRBV7-6 and TRBJ2-1; 8 bases match TRBD2. The CDR3 is made up of 14 amino acids. CDR1 is SGHVS and CDR2 is FNYEAQ in the germline V gene. The V gene end was trimmed by 5 bases and the J gene end by 6 bases; junction bases not matched to a gene: 6. The CDR3 here is CASSRGLGLNEQFF. Written as DNA, the CDR3 is TGTGCCAGCAGCAGGGGACTAGGCCTCAATGAGCAGTTCTTC.

This clonotype was found many times. The rearrangement joins TRBV6-5 to TRBJ2-7; D could derive from TRBD1 or TRBD2 (5 bases each). The germline V gene has CDR1 MNHEY and CDR2 SVGAGI. This CDR3 contains 13 residues. The V and J ends lost 2 bases and 2 bases respectively, with 7 bases between them. CDR3 in amino acids: CASSYQGPYEQYF. CDR3 nucleotide sequence: TGTGCCAGCAGTTACCAGGGACCCTACGAGCAGTACTTC.

J is TRBJ2-3 and V is TRBV7-9, with a tentative D call TRBD2 (6 bases). The length of the CDR3 is 16 residues. V gave up 5 bases and J gave up 2 bases, with 17 bases separating them. The germline V gene encodes CDR1 SEHNR and CDR2 FQNEAQ (reference sequence). CDR3 sequence reads: CASSPRDSEATDTQYF. Here the CDR3 DNA reads TGTGCCAGCAGCCCCCGGGACTCAGAAGCCACAGATACGCAGTATTTT.